The present T cell receptor (beta chain) was sequenced within a study of cytomegalovirus exposure and HLA in healthy donors. Study-wide findings and caveats: Later, an analysis found that common viral pathogens appeared to be linked with several of the most significant clusters. A likely sequencing artifact accounted for one observed cluster of highly shared sequence variants. Previously analyzed data showed that most TCR beta V segments were productive at a frequency of about 90% or about 30%.

CDR1 is MNHEY, CDR2 SVGAGI, per germline. The CDR3 contains 14 residues. A multiplex PCR was run with 60 Vbeta primers and 13 Jbeta primers. Method: immunoSEQ multiplex PCR; TCRdb's copy keeps in-frame clones and lacks some. The data contain 95,000 to 100,000 clones, 70% to 80% of them seen just once; the ten biggest clones take up about 3.5%. A note on this clone: Its antigen is as yet unknown.

Healthy people donating bone marrow made up the donors. The TCR was taken from a man aged 35 to 55 in good health and CMV-seronegative. V is TRBV6-5 and J is TRBJ2-5, with D possibly being TRBD1 (7 bases). With the DNA end fitting TRBJ2-7 better, the J assignment may be wrong. Sequenced input: PBMCs. The CDR3 sequence is CASSYSGRGDEQYF. The CDR3, as DNA: TGTGCCAGCAGTTATTCGGGCAGGGGGGACGAGCAGTACTTC.